The 32 T cell receptor beta chains below were found in one sample sequenced in a study of tumour-infiltrating T cells in Burkitt lymphoma. Profiling relied on immunoSEQ multiplex PCR, and the TCRdb table lists in-frame clones only, not all of them. The sample holds roughly 1,200 clones; more than 10% are singletons and the top ten take about 20%. What was sequenced was tumor tissue. These receptors all come from a human donor with Burkitt lymphoma.

The J gene is TRBJ1-5, the V gene TRBV19; possibly TRBD1 for D (5 bases). Germline loops: CDR1 LNHDA, CDR2 SQIVND (reference sequence). The V gene lost 7 bases and the J gene lost 6 bases, with 16 bases spanning the gap. The CDR3 contains 14 residues. The CDR3 is CASNRDSLGQPQHF. The DNA of the CDR3 is TGTGCCAGTAATAGAGACAGCTTAGGTCAGCCCCAGCATTTT.

In the case of this clone: Sequence at one end of the junction differs from germline and may be a read error. This chain connects TRBV7-7 to TRBJ2-2; the D is unclear. The CDR3 runs to 14 residues. Germline V gene sequence: CDR1 SSHAT, CDR2 FNYEAQ (reference sequence). The CDR3 sequence: CASSLTGNTGELFF. CDR3 bases: TGTGCTAGCAGCTTAACCGGGAACACCGGGGAGCTGTTTTTT.

This clone showed up just a few times. V and J are TRBV7-9 and TRBJ1-6; D call uncertain. Germline V lookup: CDR1 SEHNR, CDR2 FQNEAQ (reference sequence). V lost 3 bases and J 11 bases, leaving 14 bases between the germline ends. The CDR3 sequence is 14 residues long. The CDR3 sequence: CASSLDGLGAPLHF. In DNA form, the CDR3 reads TGTGCCAGCAGCTTGGACGGGCTCGGGGCACCCCTCCACTTT.

This clone showed up just a few times. The chain couples TRBV25-1 to TRBJ2-5, with TRBD2 identical over 8 bases. After removal of 8 bases from V and 3 bases from J, the junction contained 11 bases not matched to a gene. Germline CDR1 MGHDK, CDR2 SYGVNS. The CDR3 spans 15 residues. In nucleotides, the CDR3 is TGTGCCAGCGGGAGAGCGGGGGTGGGAGAAGAGACCCAGTACTTC. It encodes CASGRAGVGEETQYF.

This rearrangement joins TRBV5-1 to TRBJ1-1; D not resolved. This CDR3 region has 12 residues. The germline V gene has CDR1 SGHRS and CDR2 YFSETQ. The germline V and J ends were trimmed by 2 bases and 7 bases, with 9 bases remaining between them. DNA of the CDR3: TGCGCCAGCAGCTTTAACAGCTATGAAGCTTTCTTT. Amino acid sequence: CASSFNSYEAFF.

Sample share makes this clone large (0.1 to 1%). This rearrangement joins TRBV5-5 to TRBJ1-1; possible D gene TRBD1, 5 bases. Germline V CDR1 and CDR2: SGHKS, YYEKEE (reference sequence). V shed 2 bases and J shed 4 bases, with 15 bases lying between them. There are 15 residues in the CDR3. CDR3 residues: CASSLVPGYSTEAFF. In DNA form, the CDR3 reads TGTGCCAGCAGCTTAGTGCCAGGGTATAGCACTGAAGCTTTCTTT.

This clone has just a few counts. The J gene is TRBJ1-2, the V gene TRBV29-1, with no clear D. The CDR3 length is 11 residues. CDR1 is SQVTM and CDR2 is ANQGSEA in the germline V gene. The CDR3 DNA reads as TGCAGTGCCCTACTGAGGTTGGGCTACACCTTC. Translating it yields CSALLRLGYTF.

This clone was observed a handful of times. The V and J genes are TRBV12-5 and TRBJ2-7; D not resolved. CDR3 length equals 13 residues. Between the trimmed V and J ends, which lost 6 bases and 6 bases, there was a span of 15 bases. Germline V gene data show CDR1 as LGHNT and CDR2 as FRNRAP. The CDR3 is CASGPPGYREQYF. The CDR3 DNA follows: TGTGCTAGTGGCCCACCCGGATATCGCGAGCAGTACTTC. The full variable domain, with the rest looked up from reference TRBV12-5 and TRBJ2-7, is DARVTQTPRHKVTEMGQEVTMRCQPILGHNTVFWYRQTMMQGLELLAYFRNRAPLDDSGMPKDRFSAEMPDATLATLKIQPSEPRDSAVYFCASGPPGYREQYFGPGTRLTVT.

The chain has TRBV5-1 and TRBJ2-5; D gene uncertain. The CDR3 length is 11 residues. Germline CDR1 is SGHRS and CDR2 is YFSETQ. With 7 bases removed from V and 1 base from J, the gap between germline ends came to 5 bases. This CDR3 reads CASRVQETQYF. CDR3 bases: TGCGCCAGCCGGGTCCAAGAGACCCAGTACTTC.

The rearrangement links TRBV7-9 to TRBJ2-1, with 12 positions matching TRBD2. V was clipped by 5 bases and J by 4 bases; unmatched bases: 3. This CDR3 has 15 residues. Per germline, CDR1 SEHNR and CDR2 FQNEAQ (reference sequence). CDR3 sequence: CASSPTSGRYNEQFF. The DNA of the CDR3 is TGTGCCAGCAGCCCGACTAGCGGGAGATACAATGAGCAGTTCTTC. The full variable domain, completed using reference TRBV7-9 and TRBJ2-1, is DTGVSQNPRHKITKRGQNVTFRCDPISEHNRLYWYRQTLGQGPEFLTYFQNEAQLEKSRLLSDRFSAERPKGSFSTLEIQRTEQGDSAMYLCASSPTSGRYNEQFFGPGTRLTVL.

The V gene is TRBV7-6, the J gene TRBJ1-4, with TRBD1 matching over 7 bases. The CDR3 runs 16 residues. Trimming took 2 bases from V and 0 from J; bases not matched to a gene: 3. The germline gives CDR1 SGHVS, CDR2 FNYEAQ. CDR3: CASSLRQGATNEKLFF. CDR3 DNA: TGTGCCAGCAGCTTAAGACAGGGCGCAACTAATGAAAAACTGTTTTTT.

The gene calls are TRBV2 and TRBJ1-5; the match to TRBD1 covers 10 bases. This CDR3 has 14 amino acids. The trim removed 5 bases at V and 7 bases at J, leaving 5 bases unmatched. From germline, CDR1 is SNHLY and CDR2 FYNNEI. The CDR3 spells CASSLTGGWQPQHF. The CDR3 nucleotides are TGTGCCAGCAGTTTGACAGGGGGCTGGCAGCCCCAGCATTTT.

This chain links TRBV29-1 with TRBJ1-2, with 7 bases fitting TRBD1. CDR3 length: 13 amino acids. Trimming took 6 bases from V and 6 from J; bases not matched to a gene: 10. Germline lookup yields CDR1 SQVTM and CDR2 ANQGSEA. CDR3 sequence: CSVDMDRSDGYTF. The CDR3 DNA reads TGCAGCGTCGATATGGACAGGTCCGATGGCTACACCTTC.

Concerning this clone itself: A junction boundary mismatches the germline segment, possibly from a read error. The chain links TRBV19 to TRBJ2-1, with 11 bases aligning to TRBD1. Germline lookup yields CDR1 LNHDA and CDR2 SQIVND (reference sequence). The CDR3 is 15 residues long. CDR3 amino acids: CASKGRTGGYNKQFF. CDR3 bases: TGTGCCAGTAAAGGGAGGACAGGGGGCTACAATAAGCAGTTCTTC.

J is TRBJ2-3 and V is TRBV4-3; D perhaps matches TRBD1 (5 bases). Germline CDR1 is LGHNA and CDR2 is YSLEER. Trimming shortened V by 0 bases and J by 1 base, and 14 bases separated the two germline ends. CDR3 size: 17 residues. The CDR3 coding sequence is TGCGCCAGCAGCCAAGATCCACAGGCCCTACGCACAGATACGCAGTATTTT. This sequence encodes CASSQDPQALRTDTQYF.

This clone has just a few counts. The chain combines TRBV4-1 with TRBJ1-5; no clear D. V was clipped by 3 bases and J by 3 bases, with 12 bases between them. The CDR3 contains 15 residues. CDR1 and CDR2 from the germline V gene are MGHRA and YSYEKL. The DNA of the CDR3 is TGCGCCAGCAGCCAGTTAAACAACTTCAATCAGCCCCAGCATTTT. Amino acid sequence: CASSQLNNFNQPQHF.

In its sample, this clone was seen a few times. J is TRBJ2-7 and V is TRBV6-1, with 7 positions matching TRBD2. CDR3 length: 14 amino acids. V shed 3 bases and J 6 bases; nucleotides not matched to a gene: 8. Germline V gene lookup returns CDR1 MNHNS and CDR2 SASEGT. The chain's CDR3 is CASSDRRELIEQYF. CDR3 in DNA: TGTGCCAGCAGTGACAGGCGGGAGCTAATCGAGCAGTACTTC.

Here the CDR3 reads CSVEDGRTSGSTDTQYF. In DNA, the CDR3 is TGCAGCGTTGAAGATGGTAGGACTAGCGGTAGCACAGATACGCAGTATTTT. The V and J genes are TRBV29-1 and TRBJ2-3, with 10 positions matching TRBD2. J was trimmed by 0 bases and V by 0 bases; bases with no gene match: 6. The CDR3 spans 17 residues. Germline lookup yields CDR1 SQVTM and CDR2 ANQGSEA.

Only a few counts were recorded for this clone. The rearrangement joins TRBV27 to TRBJ2-3, with no clear D. Germline-derived CDR1 and CDR2 are MNHEY and SMNVEV (reference sequence). V lost 0 bases and J lost 0, with 10 bases in between. The CDR3 sequence is 16 residues long. CDR3 DNA sequence: TGTGCCAGCAGTTTATCGATAAGGATTAGCACAGATACGCAGTATTTT. Encoded protein: CASSLSIRISTDTQYF.

This clone occurred once. A clone one base away is much larger, so this may be a read error. Other DNA sequences in this specimen translate into the identical CDR3. The chain recombines TRBV21-1 with TRBJ2-5; the table's D gene call, TRBD2, was not cross checked with the DNA. TRBV21-1 is a pseudogene segment. This CDR3 has 15 amino acids. Here the CDR3 reads CASRVRGNKKETQYF. As DNA, the CDR3 is TGTGCCAGCAGAGTCCGGGGGAACAAAAAGGAGACCCAGTACTTC.

In its sample, this clone was seen a few times. The V and J genes are TRBV9 and TRBJ2-2, with 9 bases aligning to TRBD2. The CDR3 runs 19 residues. With 3 bases clipped from V and 7 bases from J, the junction kept 19 bases outside the gene matches. Germline V gene data show CDR1 as SGDLS and CDR2 as YYNGEE. CDR3 coding DNA: TGTGCCAGCAGCGCCGCTGGGGCGATTAGCGGGGGCCTAGGCGGGGAGCTGTTTTTT. Its translation: CASSAAGAISGGLGGELFF.

This clone was found a few times. The gene calls are TRBV5-1 and TRBJ2-5, with D tentatively TRBD1 (5 bases). There are 13 residues in the CDR3. Germline V gives CDR1 SGHRS, CDR2 YFSETQ. V was trimmed by 5 bases and J by 2 bases, leaving 10 bases between them. CDR3 loop: CASSHDSQETQYF. CDR3 nucleotides: TGCGCCAGCAGTCACGACAGTCAAGAGACCCAGTACTTC.

This sequence joins TRBV19 and TRBJ2-7; D not certain. The CDR3 sequence is 15 residues long. Germline-derived CDR1 and CDR2 are LNHDA and SQIVND (reference sequence). The V end lost 1 base, the J end lost 4 bases, and 14 bases lay between the germline ends. The CDR3 DNA sequence: TGTGCCAGTAGTATAGTTGTCCGACCCCCATACGAGCAGTACTTC. Translation: CASSIVVRPPYEQYF.

Only a few counts were recorded for this clone. The V gene is TRBV7-9, the J gene TRBJ2-1, with 12 positions matching TRBD2. V lost 1 base, J lost 8 bases, and 12 bases stayed unmatched. The V gene's germline CDR1 is SEHNR and CDR2 FQNEAQ (reference sequence). The CDR3 is made up of 18 amino acids. The CDR3 nucleotides read TGTGCCAGCAGCTTAGATCGATCCGTACTAGCGGGAGGATATGAGCAGTTCTTC. Its translation: CASSLDRSVLAGGYEQFF.

This chain connects TRBV5-4 to TRBJ1-1, with D uncertain. The germline CDR1 and CDR2 sequences are SGHNT and YYREEE (reference sequence). The CDR3 has 15 amino acids. The V end was cut by 0 bases, the J end by 1 base, with 10 bases between. The DNA for the CDR3 is TGTGCCAGCAGCTTGGGGAAAAGGGCGAACACTGAAGCTTTCTTT. It codes for CASSLGKRANTEAFF.

This clone was seen only a few times. The V call is TRBV20-1, the J call TRBJ2-7; D not certain. CDR1 and CDR2 (germline): DFQATT, SNEGSKA (reference sequence). The V end lost 5 bases, the J end lost 6 bases, and 8 bases lay between the germline ends. This CDR3 region has 10 residues. The DNA for the CDR3 is TGCAGTGCTGAGGACCGCGAGCAGTACTTC. Its translation is CSAEDREQYF.

The rearrangement joins TRBV7-2 to TRBJ2-5, with 9 nucleotides matching TRBD2. The germline CDR1 and CDR2 sequences are SGHTA and FQGNSA. The length of the CDR3 is 15 residues. The V and J ends lost 1 base and 5 bases, in that order; junction bases with no gene match: 5. DNA for the CDR3: TGTGCCAGCAGCTTAGTGGCGCTAGCGGGGGAGACCCAGTACTTC. Its translation: CASSLVALAGETQYF.

This clone appeared a few times. This chain joins TRBV25-1 and TRBJ2-7, with a weak D call TRBD1 (8 bases). The V end lost 3 bases, the J end lost 5 bases, and 23 bases lay between the germline ends. Germline V CDR1 and CDR2: MGHDK, SYGVNS. This CDR3 has 17 residues. The chain's CDR3 is CASSDLRKQGGLDEQYF. The CDR3 coding sequence is TGTGCCAGCAGTGATCTCCGAAAACAGGGGGGGCTCGACGAGCAGTACTTC.

This clone has just a few counts. Other DNA sequences of this sample code for an identical CDR3. The chain is built from TRBV4-1 and TRBJ2-7; D gene unclear. The CDR3 sequence is 13 residues long. CDR1 is MGHRA and CDR2 is YSYEKL in the germline V gene. V lost 3 bases and J lost 3, with 9 bases in between. The CDR3 here is CASSQASFYEQYF. CDR3 DNA: TGCGCCAGCAGCCAGGCCAGCTTCTACGAGCAGTACTTC.

J is TRBJ1-5 and V is TRBV7-9, with D perhaps TRBD1 (6 bases). The germline V and J ends were trimmed by 5 bases and 1 base, with 9 bases remaining between them. This CDR3 comprises 14 residues. Germline CDR1 SEHNR, CDR2 FQNEAQ (reference sequence). The chain's CDR3 is CASSHTGSNQPQHF. CDR3 nucleotides: TGTGCCAGCAGCCATACAGGGAGCAATCAGCCCCAGCATTTT.

V usage is TRBV6-5 and J usage is TRBJ2-7; D remains unclear. Germline assignment: CDR1 MNHEY and CDR2 SVGAGI. There are 14 residues in the CDR3. Trimming removed 2 bases from V and 0 bases from J, with 8 bases in between. CDR3 loop: CASSYPGPSYEQYF. CDR3 coding DNA: TGTGCCAGCAGTTACCCCGGCCCCTCCTACGAGCAGTACTTC.

This chain links TRBV5-1 with TRBJ2-2; 9 bases fit TRBD2. V trimming: 1 base; J trimming: 1 base; junction bases outside the gene matches: 2. The CDR3 totals 16 residues. Germline values: CDR1 SGHRS, CDR2 YFSETQ. CDR3 bases: TGCGCCAGCAGCTTGTTTAGCGGGAGGAACACCGGGGAGCTGTTTTTT. Protein product: CASSLFSGRNTGELFF.